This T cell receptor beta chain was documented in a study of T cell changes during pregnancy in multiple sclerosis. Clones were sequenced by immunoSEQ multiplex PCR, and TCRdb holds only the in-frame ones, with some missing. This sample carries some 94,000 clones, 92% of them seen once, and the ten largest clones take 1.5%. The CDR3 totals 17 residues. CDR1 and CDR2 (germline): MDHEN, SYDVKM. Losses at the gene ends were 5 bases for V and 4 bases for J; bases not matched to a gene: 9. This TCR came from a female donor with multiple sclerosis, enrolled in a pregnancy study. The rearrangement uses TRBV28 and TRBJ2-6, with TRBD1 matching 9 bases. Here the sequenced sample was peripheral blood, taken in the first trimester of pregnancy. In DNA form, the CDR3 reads TGTGCCAGCAGTGTCCCACAGGGGGCGCGCGGGGCCAACGTCCTGACTTTC. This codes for CASSVPQGARGANVLTF. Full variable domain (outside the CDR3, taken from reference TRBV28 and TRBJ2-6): DVKVTQSSRYLVKRTGEKVFLECVQDMDHENMFWYRQDPGLGLRLIYFSYDVKMKEKGDIPEGYSVSREKKERFSLILESASTNQTSMYLCASSVPQGARGANVLTFGAGSRLTVL.